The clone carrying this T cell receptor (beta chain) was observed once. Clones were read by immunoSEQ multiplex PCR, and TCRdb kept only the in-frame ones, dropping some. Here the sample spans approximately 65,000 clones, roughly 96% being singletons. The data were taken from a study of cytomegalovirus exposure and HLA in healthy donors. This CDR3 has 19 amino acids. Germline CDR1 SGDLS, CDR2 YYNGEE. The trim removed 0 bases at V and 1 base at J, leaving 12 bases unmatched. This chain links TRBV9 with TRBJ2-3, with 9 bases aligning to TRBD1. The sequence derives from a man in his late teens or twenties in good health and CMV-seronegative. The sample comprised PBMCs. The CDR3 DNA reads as TGTGCCAGCAGCGTAGCCACAGGGGGCTTCGTTTATGGCACAGATACGCAGTATTTT. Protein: CASSVATGGFVYGTDTQYF.